This T cell receptor (beta chain) came from a study of cytomegalovirus exposure and HLA in healthy donors. Germline CDR1 is ENHRY and CDR2 is SYGVKD. The CDR3 is 15 residues long. Turning to this clone: At one boundary the junction diverges from the germline segment, which might be a read error. This same CDR3 is encoded by further DNA sequences in the sample.

With 60 Vbeta and 13 Jbeta primers, the PCR was carried out. TCRdb keeps only in-frame clones here, not all; method: immunoSEQ multiplex PCR. Reported are 50,000 to 70,000 clones; the ten largest clones contain roughly 4%. This receptor was obtained from a male donor in good health and CMV-seronegative. The chain links TRBV10-3 to TRBJ2-7; maybe TRBD2 (6 bases). The sequencing sample was made of PBMCs. Written as DNA, the CDR3 is TGTGCCATCAGGGGGCAGTGGACTAACTCCTACGAGCAATACTTC. Translated: CAIRGQWTNSYEQYF.